The next 30 T cell receptor beta chains were all read from a single sample in a study of blood T cells in healthy people across ages. Sample-barcoded 5' priming and a J-beta primer mix drove a second PCR of about 7 to 12 cycles. Each CDR3 protein gets one entry after TCRdb re-called the 5' RACE reads with MiXCR. The sample includes approximately 1.5 million distinct CDR3 sequences, almost 35% of them seen just once. The source material was blood. The receptors come from a woman aged 30 to 39 in good health.

The rearrangement links TRBV30 to TRBJ1-2; 9 nucleotides align to TRBD1. The CDR3 totals 13 residues. V dropped 1 base and J dropped 8; count of bases not matched to a gene: 5. Germline CDR1 reads GTSNPN; CDR2 reads SVGIG (reference sequence). In DNA, the CDR3 is TGTGCCTGGAGTGACGGGACAGGGAACGGCTACACCTTC. Encoded protein: CAWSDGTGNGYTF.

This clonotype was seen just once. A much larger clonotype is one base distant, so this may be a read error. The chain uses TRBV10-3 and TRBJ2-3; TRBD2 matches 13 bases. CDR1 and CDR2 from the germline V gene are ENHRY and SYGVKD. The CDR3 sequence is 17 residues long. The CDR3 protein is CAISARRLAGGTGTQYF. For the CDR3, the DNA is TGTGCCATCAGCGCACGAAGACTAGCGGGAGGCACAGGTACGCAGTATTTT.

The V call is TRBV6-6, the J call TRBJ1-2; a weak D match, TRBD1 (5 bases). The CDR3 extends over 17 amino acids. The germline gives CDR1 MNHNY, CDR2 SVGAGI (reference sequence). With 2 bases removed from V and 0 bases from J, the gap between germline ends came to 16 bases. This CDR3 reads CASSYTTGPRANYGYTF. In nucleotides, the CDR3 is TGTGCCAGCAGTTACACCACGGGACCTCGGGCTAACTATGGCTACACCTTC.

The rearrangement joins TRBV27 to TRBJ2-4, with 10 positions matching TRBD2. With the DNA end fitting TRBJ2-7 better, the J assignment may be wrong. Germline-derived CDR1 and CDR2 are MNHEY and SMNVEV (reference sequence). The CDR3 totals 16 residues. The CDR3 DNA reads TGTGCCAGCAGTTCTCTAGCGGGAGAGCCGTTTGACGAGCAGTACTTC. The encoded protein is CASSSLAGEPFDEQYF.

The rearrangement links TRBV6-2 or TRBV6-3 to TRBJ2-4; the match to TRBD2 covers 8 bases. The V gene end was trimmed by 6 bases and the J gene end by 13 bases; junction bases not matched to a gene: 17. CDR1 and CDR2 from the germline V gene are MNHEY and SVGEGT. This CDR3 is 15 amino acids long. Here the CDR3 reads CASSELGLGSGGQYF. CDR3 nucleotide sequence: TGTGCCAGCAGCGAGCTGGGACTAGGTTCGGGGGGGCAGTACTTC.

This clonotype was found once. The genes are TRBV20-1 and TRBJ2-5; maybe TRBD2 (7 bases). The CDR3 sequence is 13 residues long. The germline V gene encodes CDR1 DFQATT and CDR2 SNEGSKA (reference sequence). V lost 5 bases and J 4 bases, leaving 14 bases between the germline ends. This CDR3 reads CSADGGGAETQYF. The CDR3 nucleotides read TGCAGTGCTGATGGGGGGGGGGCAGAGACCCAGTACTTC.

DNA of the CDR3: TGCAGTCCGGGGATTCTTAGCGGATCACCCCTCCACTTT. Translated, it gives CSPGILSGSPLHF. The V and J genes are TRBV20-1 and TRBJ1-6, with no clear D. The V end was cut by 8 bases, the J end by 10 bases, with 18 bases between. This CDR3 has 13 amino acids. CDR1 DFQATT and CDR2 SNEGSKA come from the germline V gene (reference sequence).

V gene TRBV3-1 combines with J gene TRBJ1-5, with 7 bases aligning to TRBD1. CDR3 length equals 19 residues. The junction had 13 bases not matched to a gene; V was cut back by 0 bases and J by 2 bases. Looked up from germline, CDR1 is LGHDT and CDR2 is YNNKEL (reference sequence). CDR3 DNA: TGTGCCAGCAGCCAAGAAGGGATCGGGACGGGGACAGGCAATCAGCCCCAGCATTTT. Protein: CASSQEGIGTGTGNQPQHF.

This clonotype was picked up a small number of times. This chain links TRBV5-1 with TRBJ2-5, with no clear D. CDR1 is SGHRS and CDR2 is YFSETQ in the germline V gene. V was shortened by 3 bases and J by 4 bases, with 13 bases between the two germline ends. The CDR3 consists of 14 residues. Written as DNA, the CDR3 is TGCGCCAGCAGCTCAGCCTCCGTTGGAGAGACCCAGTACTTC. It specifies CASSSASVGETQYF.

This clonotype appeared a few times. The chain joins TRBV7-3 to TRBJ2-7; D is unresolved. The CDR3 spans 13 residues. Germline lookup yields CDR1 SGHTA and CDR2 FQGTGA. Trimming stripped 2 bases from V and 4 bases from J, with 9 bases between. The CDR3 loop is CASSLFDKYEQYF. The CDR3 DNA reads as TGTGCCAGCAGCTTATTCGACAAGTACGAGCAGTACTTC. Together with reference TRBV7-3 and TRBJ2-7, the CDR3 gives the full variable domain: GAGVSQTPSNKVTEKGKYVELRCDPISGHTALYWYRQSLGQGPEFLIYFQGTGAADDSGLPNDRFFAVRPEGSVSTLKIQRTERGDSAVYLCASSLFDKYEQYFGPGTRLTVT.

V and J are TRBV18 and TRBJ1-5, with 9 bases fitting TRBD1. J gave up 4 bases and V 3 bases, and 7 bases lay outside the gene matches. The V gene's germline CDR1 is KGHSH and CDR2 LQKENI. CDR3 length: 16 amino acids. The CDR3 sequence: CASSPTGGGKNQPQHF. CDR3 in DNA: TGTGCCAGCTCACCCACAGGGGGCGGCAAGAATCAGCCCCAGCATTTT.

This chain links TRBV2 with TRBJ2-1; no firm D call. Trimming took off 1 base at V and 2 bases at J, with 9 bases between the two ends. The CDR3 runs 15 residues. The germline CDR1 and CDR2 sequences are SNHLY and FYNNEI. CDR3 protein: CASSEGGRPYNEQFF. The CDR3 nucleotides are TGTGCCAGCAGTGAAGGGGGAAGGCCCTACAATGAGCAGTTCTTC.

A few counts support this clonotype. CDR3 residues: CASSRLEMVEQFF. The CDR3 DNA is TGTGCCAGCAGCAGACTAGAGATGGTTGAGCAGTTCTTC. The chain carries TRBV2 and TRBJ2-1; maybe TRBD2 (6 bases). V shed 6 bases and J shed 9 bases, with 15 bases lying between them. The CDR3 has 13 amino acids. Germline CDR1 and CDR2: SNHLY and FYNNEI.

The DNA for the CDR3 is TGCAGTGCTAGAGTTTGGTATATGGCAGGGACCCCAGATACGCAGTATTTT. This sequence encodes CSARVWYMAGTPDTQYF. J is TRBJ2-3 and V is TRBV20-1, with D perhaps matching TRBD1 or TRBD2 (5 bases each). V lost 1 base, J lost 4 bases, and 21 bases lay in between. CDR3 length: 17 amino acids. The germline gives CDR1 DFQATT, CDR2 SNEGSKA (reference sequence).

The gene calls are TRBV7-8 and TRBJ2-7; D may be TRBD2 (6 bases). The ends were cut back, 1 base at V and 3 bases at J, with 13 bases in the middle. The CDR3 sequence is 15 residues long. The V gene's germline CDR1 is SGHVS and CDR2 FQNEAQ. CDR3 region: CASSLVEGEGYEQYF. The CDR3 region has the DNA TGTGCCAGCAGCTTAGTGGAGGGAGAGGGCTACGAGCAGTACTTC.

The CDR3 nucleotides read TGCAGTACCCAGACCGGGGATGCCTATGGCTACACCTTC. Protein sequence: CSTQTGDAYGYTF. V is TRBV20-1 and J is TRBJ1-2; D call uncertain. Trimming removed 8 bases from V and 4 bases from J, with 17 bases in between. Germline CDR1 DFQATT, CDR2 SNEGSKA (reference sequence). The CDR3 loop spans 13 amino acids.

V and J are TRBV2 and TRBJ2-2, with a weak D call TRBD2 (7 bases). V lost 5 bases and J 1 base, leaving 14 bases between the germline ends. This CDR3 spans 16 amino acids. Germline V gives CDR1 SNHLY, CDR2 FYNNEI. CDR3 bases: TGTGCCAGCAGTCCTGCGGGGGCTCAGAACACCGGGGAGCTGTTTTTT. Translating it yields CASSPAGAQNTGELFF.

The table lists this clonotype with a few counts. The V call is TRBV20-1, the J call TRBJ2-7, with D possibly being TRBD1 (5 bases). The CDR3 sequence is 13 residues long. The V gene lost 2 bases and the J gene lost 3 bases, with 11 bases spanning the gap. The germline V gene has CDR1 DFQATT and CDR2 SNEGSKA (reference sequence). CDR3 sequence: CSARPRQSYEQYF. CDR3 DNA: TGCAGTGCTAGACCCCGACAGAGCTACGAGCAGTACTTC.

The chain recombines TRBV27 with TRBJ2-7; TRBD1 matches 7 bases. Trimming removed 7 bases from V and 2 bases from J; junction bases left unmatched: 8. There are 14 residues in the CDR3. Germline V CDR1 and CDR2: MNHEY, SMNVEV (reference sequence). CDR3 protein: CASTLDRDPYEQYF. DNA of the CDR3: TGTGCCAGCACCCTAGACAGGGATCCCTACGAGCAGTACTTC.

In DNA form, the CDR3 reads TGCAGTGCTAGAGCCGGAGGAGCGGTCGTAACTGGCGAGCAGTACTTC. Its protein product is CSARAGGAVVTGEQYF. The chain employs TRBV20-1 and TRBJ2-7; D possibly corresponds to TRBD2 (5 bases). This CDR3 is built from 16 residues. Per germline, CDR1 DFQATT and CDR2 SNEGSKA (reference sequence). V lost 1 base to trimming and J lost 6 bases, with 22 bases between them.

CDR3: CASSRFIQGKHTEAFF. CDR3 DNA sequence: TGTGCCAGCAGCCGCTTCATCCAGGGGAAGCACACTGAAGCTTTCTTT. The genes are TRBV7-9 and TRBJ1-1; D may be TRBD1 (6 bases). This CDR3 spans 16 amino acids. CDR1 SEHNR and CDR2 FQNEAQ come from the germline V gene (reference sequence). V was clipped by 5 bases and J by 3 bases, with 19 bases between them.

As for this clonotype: Compared with germline, one end of the junction differs, possibly owing to a read error. This chain uses TRBV12-3 or TRBV12-4 with TRBJ1-6; the D is unclear. CDR3 length: 15 residues. CDR3 residues: CASTLASRVNSPLHF. DNA of the CDR3: TGTGCCAGCACTTTAGCCAGCAGAGTCAATTCACCCCTCCACTTT.

The rearrangement links TRBV10-2 to TRBJ1-5; 10 bases map to TRBD1. The CDR3 is made up of 15 amino acids. CDR1 WSHSY and CDR2 SAAADI come from the germline V gene. V lost 3 bases to trimming and J lost 4 bases; unmatched junction nucleotides: 3. The CDR3 loop is CASSDSGQGNQPQHF. The CDR3 region has the DNA TGCGCCAGCAGTGACTCGGGACAGGGGAATCAGCCCCAGCATTTT.

This clonotype has more than one count but fewer than ten. The chain links TRBV7-2 to TRBJ2-7; 12 bases are shared with TRBD2. This CDR3 comprises 14 residues. Germline V gene data show CDR1 as SGHTA and CDR2 as FQGNSA. The J segment lost 7 bases and the V segment lost 6 bases, leaving 7 bases of the junction unmatched. In DNA, the CDR3 is TGTGCCAGCAGTGCCCTTCTAGCGGGAGGGGAGCAGTACTTC. Translated, it gives CASSALLAGGEQYF.

This clonotype was counted a few times. The gene calls are TRBV5-1 and TRBJ2-5, with a tentative D call TRBD2 (5 bases). Trimming removed 1 base from V and 3 bases from J, with 10 bases in between. Germline V gives CDR1 SGHRS, CDR2 YFSETQ. This CDR3 contains 14 residues. The CDR3 sequence is CASSLLRAEETQYF. DNA for the CDR3: TGCGCCAGCAGCTTGTTGAGGGCCGAAGAGACCCAGTACTTC.

As to this clonotype: The likely explanation is a read error, given a far larger clone one base away. The chain carries TRBV12-3 or TRBV12-4 and TRBJ2-5; D might be TRBD1 or TRBD2, each matching 5 bases. CDR3 length: 13 residues. In nucleotides, the CDR3 is TGTGTCAGCAGTCCGGGGCTCGGCGAGACCCAGTACTTC. Translation gives CVSSPGLGETQYF.

The V and J genes are TRBV6-2 or TRBV6-3 and TRBJ2-1; TRBD2 agrees at 7 bases. Looked up from germline, CDR1 is MNHEY and CDR2 is SVGEGT. The CDR3 loop spans 15 amino acids. V shed 5 bases and J 3 bases; nucleotides not matched to a gene: 7. DNA of the CDR3: TGTGCCAGCAGTAGGGGTCGGGGGGACTACAATGAGCAGTTCTTC. It is translated as CASSRGRGDYNEQFF.

This clonotype has more than one count but fewer than ten. The V and J genes are TRBV5-1 and TRBJ2-1; 7 bases fit TRBD2. The CDR3 runs to 14 residues. V lost 0 bases and J lost 7; bases outside the gene matches: 4. In germline, CDR1 is SGHRS, CDR2 YFSETQ. CDR3 nucleotides: TGCGCCAGCAGCTTGGCCATTAGCGGGAATGAGCAGTTCTTC. It translates to CASSLAISGNEQFF.

The V gene is TRBV4-1, the J gene TRBJ1-4; D remains unclear. V lost 1 base and J 13 bases, leaving 10 bases between the germline ends. The germline V gene has CDR1 MGHRA and CDR2 YSYEKL. The CDR3 sequence is 12 residues long. The CDR3 region has the DNA TGCGCCAGCAGCCAAGCGTACGGGGTACTGTTTTTT. This encodes CASSQAYGVLFF.

The gene calls are TRBV5-1 and TRBJ1-2, with 9 bases that match TRBD1. V was clipped by 4 bases and J by 7 bases; unmatched bases: 11. CDR3 length equals 15 residues. Germline V CDR1 and CDR2: SGHRS, YFSETQ. CDR3 DNA: TGCGCCAGCAGCACCCGGACAGGGGAGAGTCGTGGCTACACCTTC. Its protein is CASSTRTGESRGYTF.